The rows below give T cell receptor beta chains drawn from one sample of a study of identical twins. TCRdb itself ran the 5' RACE reads through MiXCR, one entry per CDR3 protein. The table includes fewer than 250,000 distinct CDR3 sequences, around 10% detected once. The sequenced sample consisted of memory (CD45RO+) T cells sorted from blood. The receptors were gathered from a woman younger than 35 in good health. Each CDR3 is given with its conserved first and last residue. A D gene is named only where the DNA matches it firmly. Some rows have no size entry. The others give once, few or many, or a class for an expanded clone.

>TRBV7-8|TRBJ1-6|TRBD1|few
CASSRQGGGSPLHF
TGTGCCAGCAGCAGACAGGGCGGAGGATCACCCCTCCACTTT
>TRBV5-1|TRBJ1-2|NA|few
CASSLLQASGYGYTF
TGCGCCAGCAGCTTATTACAGGCGTCCGGCTATGGCTACACCTTC
>TRBV5-1|TRBJ2-7|NA|NA
CASSAGQIYEQYF
TGCGCCAGCAGCGCGGGACAGATCTACGAGCAGTACTTC
>TRBV11-1|TRBJ2-1|NA|NA
CASSLRINNLYNEQFF
TGTGCCAGCAGCTTACGCATTAATAACCTCTACAATGAGCAGTTCTTC
>TRBV12-3/TRBV12-4|TRBJ1-3|NA|few
CASSLEGYGNTIYF
TGTGCCAGCAGTTTAGAGGGTTATGGAAACACCATATATTTT
>TRBV6-1|TRBJ1-1|TRBD1|NA
CASIPGGQGAPVAFF
TGTGCCAGCATCCCGGGGGGACAGGGGGCTCCTGTGGCTTTCTTT
>TRBV6-5|TRBJ1-1|NA|NA
CASSSNWGTEAFF
TGTGCCAGCAGTTCTAACTGGGGCACTGAAGCTTTCTTT
>TRBV3-1|TRBJ2-1|TRBD2|few
CASSQVPGLATRNEQFF
TGTGCCAGCAGCCAGGTCCCGGGACTAGCAACCAGGAATGAGCAGTTCTTC
>TRBV10-3|TRBJ1-3|NA|many
CAISPGDFSGNTIYF
TGTGCCATCAGCCCCGGCGACTTCTCTGGAAACACCATATATTTT
>TRBV29-1|TRBJ1-2|NA|NA
CSAQAGSYGYTF
TGCAGCGCGCAAGCGGGTTCGTATGGCTACACCTTC
>TRBV7-2|TRBJ2-1|TRBD2|few
CASSADPAGRNEQFF
TGTGCCAGCAGCGCAGACCCAGCGGGAAGAAATGAGCAGTTCTTC
>TRBV6-4|TRBJ2-3|NA|few
CASSLGLGTPVFTQYF
TGTGCCAGCTCACTAGGGCTGGGGACTCCAGTCTTCACGCAGTATTTT
>TRBV20-1|TRBJ1-6|NA|few
CSARVEGSSPLHF
TGCAGTGCTAGAGTTGAAGGGAGTTCACCCCTCCACTTT
>TRBV20-1|TRBJ2-2|TRBD2|NA
CSAASGISGELFF
TGCAGTGCTGCTAGCGGGATCTCCGGGGAGCTGTTTTTT
>TRBV5-1|TRBJ2-2|NA|few
CASSSEGRTGELFF
TGCGCCAGCAGCTCGGAGGGGCGCACCGGGGAGCTGTTTTTT
>TRBV6-1|TRBJ2-1|NA|NA
CASSPRFTGWGNEQFF
TGTGCCAGCAGCCCACGATTTACAGGATGGGGCAATGAGCAGTTCTTC
>TRBV5-1|TRBJ2-1|TRBD2|few
CASSWLGGLAKNEQFF
TGCGCCAGCAGCTGGCTGGGCGGACTAGCAAAGAATGAGCAGTTCTTC
>TRBV6-1|TRBJ2-3|NA|few
CATASSGVSTDTQYF
TGTGCCACCGCCTCCTCCGGGGTTAGCACAGATACGCAGTATTTT